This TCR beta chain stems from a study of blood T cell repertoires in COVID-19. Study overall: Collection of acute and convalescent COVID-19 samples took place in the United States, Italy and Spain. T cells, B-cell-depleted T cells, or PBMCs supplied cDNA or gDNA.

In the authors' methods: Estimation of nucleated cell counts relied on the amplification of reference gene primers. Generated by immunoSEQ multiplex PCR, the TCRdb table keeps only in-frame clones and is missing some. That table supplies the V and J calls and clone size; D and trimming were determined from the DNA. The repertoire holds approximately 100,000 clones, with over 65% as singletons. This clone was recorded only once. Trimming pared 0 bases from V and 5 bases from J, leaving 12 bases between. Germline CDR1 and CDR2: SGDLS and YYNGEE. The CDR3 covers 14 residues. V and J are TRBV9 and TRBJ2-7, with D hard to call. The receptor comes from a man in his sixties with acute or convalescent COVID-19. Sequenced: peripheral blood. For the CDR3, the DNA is TGTGCCAGCAGCGTAGGTGTCCCAAACAACGAGCAGTACTTC. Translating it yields CASSVGVPNNEQYF.